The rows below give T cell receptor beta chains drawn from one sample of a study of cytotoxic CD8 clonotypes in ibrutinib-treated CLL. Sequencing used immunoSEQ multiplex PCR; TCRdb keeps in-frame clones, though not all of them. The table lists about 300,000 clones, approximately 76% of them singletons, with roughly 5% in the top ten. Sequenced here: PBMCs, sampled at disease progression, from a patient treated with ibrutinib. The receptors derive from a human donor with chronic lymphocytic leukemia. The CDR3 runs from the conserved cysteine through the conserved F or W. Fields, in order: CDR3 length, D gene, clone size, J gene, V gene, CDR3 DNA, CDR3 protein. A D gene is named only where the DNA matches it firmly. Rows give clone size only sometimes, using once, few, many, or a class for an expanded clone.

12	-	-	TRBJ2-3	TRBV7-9	TGTGCCAGCAGCCAACCGTCAGATACGCAGTATTTT	CASSQPSDTQYF
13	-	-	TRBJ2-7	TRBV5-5	TGTGCCAGCAGCTTAGGGGCGGGCTACGAGCAGTACTTC	CASSLGAGYEQYF
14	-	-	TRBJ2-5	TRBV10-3	TGTGCCATCAGTGGACTAGGGAACCAAGAGACCCAGTACTTC	CAISGLGNQETQYF
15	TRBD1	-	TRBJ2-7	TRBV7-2	TGTGCCAGCAGCGTCCCGGGACAGGGGGCGCGTGAGCAGTACTTC	CASSVPGQGAREQYF
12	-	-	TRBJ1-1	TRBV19	TGTGCCAGTAGTATAGTAAACTATGAAGCTTTCTTT	CASSIVNYEAFF
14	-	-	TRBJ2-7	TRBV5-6	TGTGCCAGCAGCTTGGTTCCCCTGTCCTACGAGCAGTACTTC	CASSLVPLSYEQYF
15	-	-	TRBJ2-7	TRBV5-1	TGCGCCAGCAGCTTGTTGGCTAGCGTTCCCTACGAGCAGTACTTC	CASSLLASVPYEQYF
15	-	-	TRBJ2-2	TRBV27	TGTGCCAGCAGTCCGGGGGCGAGGGACACCGGGGAGCTGTTTTTT	CASSPGARDTGELFF
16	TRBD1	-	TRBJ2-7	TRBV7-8	TGTGCCAGCAGCTTAGCGAGGACAGGGAGTCGCTACGAGCAGTACTTC	CASSLARTGSRYEQYF
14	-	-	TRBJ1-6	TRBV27	TGTGCCAGCACCGTCCGGGGTCTCGGTTCACCCCTCCACTTT	CASTVRGLGSPLHF
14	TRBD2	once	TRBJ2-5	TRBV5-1	TGCGCCAGCAGCTCTAGCGGGAGATCGGGCACCCAGTACTTC	CASSSSGRSGTQYF
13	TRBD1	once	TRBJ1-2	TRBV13	TGTGCCAGCAGCTTTACAGGGGATCATGGCTACACCTTC	CASSFTGDHGYTF
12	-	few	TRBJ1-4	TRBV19	TGTGCCAGTCGGGGGGCGGATGAAAAACTGTTTTTT	CASRGADEKLFF
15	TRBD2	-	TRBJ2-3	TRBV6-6	TGTGCCAGCAGCCAGACAGCGGGGGACACAGATACGCAGTATTTT	CASSQTAGDTDTQYF
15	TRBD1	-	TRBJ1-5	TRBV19	TGTGCCAGTAGCACGACAGGGGCGCGCAATCAGCCCCAGCATTTT	CASSTTGARNQPQHF
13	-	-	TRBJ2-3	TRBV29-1	TGCAGCGCCGAGGGAGAGAGCACAGATACGCAGTATTTT	CSAEGESTDTQYF
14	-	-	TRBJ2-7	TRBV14	TGTGCCAGCAGCCGAGCAGGGACCCCCTACGAGCAGTACTTC	CASSRAGTPYEQYF
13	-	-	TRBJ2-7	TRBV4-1	TGCGCCAGCAGCCCACTAGCTCAGTACGAGCAGTACTTC	CASSPLAQYEQYF
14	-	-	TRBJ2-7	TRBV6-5	TGTGCCAGCAGTTATGGGCAGGGTGCCTACGAGCAGTACTTC	CASSYGQGAYEQYF
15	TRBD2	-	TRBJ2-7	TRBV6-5	TGTGCCAGCAGTTACTCAGCTAGCGGAGTCTACGAGCAGTACTTC	CASSYSASGVYEQYF
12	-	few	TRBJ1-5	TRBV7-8	TGTGCCAGCAGCTGGGGGAATCAGCCCCAGCATTTT	CASSWGNQPQHF
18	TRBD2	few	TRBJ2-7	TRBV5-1	TGCGCCAGCACCCTTTCTAGCGGGAAAGGACCAAGGGCCTACGAGCAGTACTTC	CASTLSSGKGPRAYEQYF
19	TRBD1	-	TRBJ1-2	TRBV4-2	TGTGCCAGCAGCCAAGTCCTACCCCGTCGACAGGGGGCTAGGTATGGCTACACCTTC	CASSQVLPRRQGARYGYTF
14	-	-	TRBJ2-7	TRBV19	TGTGCCAGTAGTCCGGGACTGGGGCCGTACGAGCAGTACTTC	CASSPGLGPYEQYF